The 21 T cell receptor beta chains below come from one sample, sequenced in a study of shared clonotypes between healthy human individuals. Data came from immunoSEQ multiplex PCR; TCRdb stores just in-frame clones and leaves some out. The profile shows approximately 2,300,000 clones, 85% to 95% of them singletons. The sequencing input was naive CD4+ T cells from PBMCs. Subset reported: CD45RA+ positively selected. Receptor source: a man younger than 35 in good health. Some clones in this sample may be carry-over from other donors' samples.

The V call is TRBV11-2, the J call TRBJ1-1; 10 nucleotides line up with TRBD1. This CDR3 has 16 residues. The germline V gene encodes CDR1 SGHAT and CDR2 FQNNGV. V lost 5 bases to trimming and J lost 1 base; unmatched junction nucleotides: 7. CDR3 sequence (DNA): TGTGCCAGCAGCATCCTGGGACAGGGGTCGAACACTGAAGCTTTCTTT. It encodes CASSILGQGSNTEAFF.

The V and J genes are TRBV4-2 and TRBJ2-3; 16 bases line up with TRBD2. Germline V gives CDR1 LGHNA, CDR2 YNFKEQ. This CDR3 region has 19 residues. With V trimmed by 0 bases and J by 1 base, 4 bases remained unmatched. The CDR3 DNA sequence: TGTGCCAGCAGCCAAGATGGGACTAGCGGGAGGGGAGGCACAGATACGCAGTATTTT. Protein sequence: CASSQDGTSGRGGTDTQYF.

This clone is a singleton in its sample. DNA for the CDR3: TGTGCCAGCAGTAACCACAGGGGCGACTATGGCTACACCTTC. Amino acids: CASSNHRGDYGYTF. The chain employs TRBV6-6 and TRBJ1-2; 7 bases agree with TRBD1. This CDR3 region has 14 residues. V lost 5 bases, J lost 3 bases, and 6 bases stayed unmatched. Looked up from germline, CDR1 is MNHNY and CDR2 is SVGAGI (reference sequence).

This clone was detected only once. This sequence joins TRBV7-2 and TRBJ1-4, with a tentative D call TRBD1 (5 bases). V was shortened by 1 base and J by 7 bases, with 19 bases between the two germline ends. CDR1 and CDR2 from the germline V gene are SGHTA and FQGNSA. This CDR3 has 17 amino acids. The DNA of the CDR3 is TGTGCCAGCAGCTTAGGGACCGGGGGGGTCCGAGGTGAAAAACTGTTTTTT. Protein: CASSLGTGGVRGEKLFF.

This chain connects TRBV6-1 to TRBJ2-6; D perhaps matches TRBD1 (5 bases). V shed 8 bases and J shed 1 base, with 9 bases lying between them. The V gene's germline CDR1 is MNHNS and CDR2 SASEGT. The CDR3 has 14 amino acids. The CDR3 coding sequence is TGTGCCAGCGGGGCTTCGTCTGGGGCCAACGTCCTGACTTTC. Translating it yields CASGASSGANVLTF.

The gene calls are TRBV10-2 and TRBJ1-4, with 10 nucleotides matching TRBD1. The CDR3 is made up of 13 amino acids. The junction had 2 bases not matched to a gene; V was cut back by 8 bases and J by 5 bases. The germline gives CDR1 WSHSY, CDR2 SAAADI. The CDR3 is CASRTGGNEKLFF. CDR3 nucleotides: TGCGCCAGCCGGACAGGGGGAAATGAAAAACTGTTTTTT.

This clone was picked up one time. V gene TRBV19 combines with J gene TRBJ2-1; 11 bases map to TRBD2. The germline CDR1 and CDR2 sequences are LNHDA and SQIVND (reference sequence). J was trimmed by 7 bases and V by 5 bases; bases with no gene match: 4. The CDR3 is 14 amino acids. CDR3 sequence (DNA): TGTGCCAGTAGTTCTCCTAGCGGGAGGAATGAGCAGTTCTTC. It encodes CASSSPSGRNEQFF.

The V gene is TRBV7-8, the J gene TRBJ2-7; 9 nucleotides agree with TRBD1. Unmatched junction bases numbered 7, after V lost 4 bases and J lost 3 bases. CDR1 is SGHVS and CDR2 is FQNEAQ in the germline V gene. The CDR3 loop spans 15 amino acids. CDR3 nucleotides: TGTGCCAGCAGCTCCCGAGGACAGGGGAGCTACGAGCAGTACTTC. This translates into CASSSRGQGSYEQYF.

The chain carries TRBV5-1 and TRBJ2-1, with D perhaps assigned TRBD1 or TRBD2 (6 bases each). Per the germline V gene, CDR1 is SGHRS and CDR2 is YFSETQ. This CDR3 is 21 amino acids long. Trimming left V 0 bases short and J 0 bases short, with 25 bases between. The CDR3 loop reads CASSLAGGPGTFPRSYNEQFF. The DNA for the CDR3 is TGCGCCAGCAGCTTGGCCGGGGGCCCCGGGACCTTCCCCCGCTCCTACAATGAGCAGTTCTTC.

This CDR3 is CASSLRDRERSLTDTQYF. CDR3 in DNA: TGTGCCAGCAGCCTCCGGGACAGGGAACGTAGCCTCACAGATACGCAGTATTTT. The chain is built from TRBV7-6 and TRBJ2-3, with TRBD1 identical over 9 bases. The V segment lost 5 bases and the J segment 2 bases; nucleotides outside the gene matches: 14. Germline V gene data show CDR1 as SGHVS and CDR2 as FNYEAQ. The CDR3 length is 18 residues. Variable domain in full (rest from reference TRBV7-6 and TRBJ2-3): GAGVSQSPRYKVTKRGQDVALRCDPISGHVSLYWYRQALGQGPEFLTYFNYEAQQDKSGLPNDRFSAERPEGSISTLTIQRTEQRDSAMYRCASSLRDRERSLTDTQYFGPGTRLTVL.

V and J are TRBV29-1 and TRBJ1-1, with TRBD1 matching over 11 bases. The CDR3 is 16 residues long. The V gene's germline CDR1 is SQVTM and CDR2 ANQGSEA. CDR3 loop: CSALLPGQGDWTEAFF. CDR3 nucleotides: TGCAGTGCCCTTTTACCGGGACAGGGGGACTGGACTGAAGCTTTCTTT. Full variable domain (rest looked up from reference TRBV29-1 and TRBJ1-1): SAVISQKPSRDICQRGTSLTIQCQVDSQVTMMFWYRQQPGQSLTLIATANQGSEATYESGFVIDKFPISRPNLTFSTLTVSNMSPEDSSIYLCSALLPGQGDWTEAFFGQGTRLTVV.

With regard to this clone: Other DNA sequences in the sample encode the same CDR3. The J gene is TRBJ2-2, the V gene TRBV19, with D hard to call. V was pared by 0 bases and J by 5 bases, with 7 bases between. The CDR3 contains 14 residues. Germline V CDR1 and CDR2: LNHDA, SQIVND (reference sequence). CDR3 amino acids: CASSIDLGTGELFF. In DNA form, the CDR3 reads TGTGCCAGTAGTATAGATCTGGGTACCGGGGAGCTGTTTTTT.

V gene TRBV7-9 combines with J gene TRBJ2-1, with 7 bases matching TRBD2. J was trimmed by 0 bases and V by 0 bases; bases with no gene match: 8. This CDR3 region has 18 residues. Germline lookup yields CDR1 SEHNR and CDR2 FQNEAQ (reference sequence). The CDR3: CASSLARASGSSYNEQFF. The CDR3 nucleotides read TGTGCCAGCAGCTTAGCCCGGGCTAGCGGTAGCTCCTACAATGAGCAGTTCTTC.

The gene calls are TRBV14 and TRBJ2-3, with 8 bases that match TRBD1. In germline, CDR1 is SGHDN, CDR2 FVKESK. V lost 6 bases to trimming and J lost 1 base; unmatched junction nucleotides: 6. The CDR3 spans 15 residues. The CDR3 DNA reads as TGTGCCAGCAGTACGGACAGGGAAGGCACAGATACGCAGTATTTT. Translating gives CASSTDREGTDTQYF.

The chain joins TRBV6-1 to TRBJ2-1; 9 nucleotides match TRBD2. Germline CDR1 reads MNHNS; CDR2 reads SASEGT. V gave up 4 bases and J gave up 1 base; unmatched junction bases: 5. This CDR3 has 16 amino acids. CDR3 protein: CASSGLAGLSYNEQFF. The CDR3 DNA reads as TGTGCCAGCAGTGGTCTAGCGGGACTTTCCTACAATGAGCAGTTCTTC.

The chain joins TRBV7-2 to TRBJ2-3; 8 bases align to TRBD2. The J segment lost 1 base and the V segment lost 5 bases, leaving 14 bases of the junction unmatched. The germline V gene encodes CDR1 SGHTA and CDR2 FQGNSA. This CDR3 is built from 18 residues. CDR3 in amino acids: CASSRRLAPQRGTDTQYF. The CDR3, as DNA: TGTGCCAGCAGCCGTCGACTAGCGCCCCAGCGGGGCACAGATACGCAGTATTTT.

V and J are TRBV5-6 and TRBJ2-2; 14 bases align to TRBD2. Per germline, CDR1 SGHDT and CDR2 YYEEEE. Trimming took 4 bases from V and 4 from J; bases not matched to a gene: 12. The CDR3 consists of 19 residues. CDR3 sequence (DNA): TGTGCCAGCAGCCCGACTTTTGGACTAGCGGGAGGCCCCACCGGGGAGCTGTTTTTT. This gives the protein CASSPTFGLAGGPTGELFF.

V and J are TRBV5-6 and TRBJ1-2; tentatively, D is TRBD1 (5 bases). Germline CDR1 reads SGHDT; CDR2 reads YYEEEE. The V gene lost 4 bases and the J gene lost 4 bases, with 17 bases spanning the gap. CDR3 length: 15 amino acids. DNA of the CDR3: TGTGCCAGCAGCCACCTGGGGGTGAGTAGCTATGGCTACACCTTC. It specifies CASSHLGVSSYGYTF.

The chain recombines TRBV9 with TRBJ1-5; D is uncertain. The CDR3 spans 13 residues. V lost 4 bases, J lost 3 bases, and 8 bases lay in between. From germline, CDR1 is SGDLS and CDR2 YYNGEE. CDR3 DNA sequence: TGTGCCAGCAGCCCCGGATACAATCAGCCCCAGCATTTT. Amino acid sequence: CASSPGYNQPQHF.

The count of this clone is one. This same CDR3 is encoded by further DNA sequences in the sample. The chain carries TRBV19 and TRBJ1-2; D perhaps matches TRBD1 (5 bases). V was pared by 3 bases and J by 7 bases, with 12 bases between. The V gene's germline CDR1 is LNHDA and CDR2 SQIVND (reference sequence). The CDR3 totals 13 residues. CDR3 in DNA: TGTGCCAGTAGTATTAATGGGGGAAGTGGCTACACCTTC. It specifies CASSINGGSGYTF.

This rearrangement joins TRBV28 to TRBJ2-2; 12 nucleotides align to TRBD1. Per germline, CDR1 MDHEN and CDR2 SYDVKM. This CDR3 comprises 15 residues. J was trimmed by 8 bases and V by 4 bases; bases with no gene match: 5. The DNA for the CDR3 is TGTGCCAGCAGTTGGGACAGGGGGCGTTCGGGGGAGCTGTTTTTT. It translates to CASSWDRGRSGELFF.